The next 24 T cell receptor beta chains were all read from a single sample in a study of CD8 T cells in Susac syndrome. Reverse transcription of 0.5 to 1 ug RNA used random hexamers. TCRdb reprocessed the immunoSEQ multiplex PCR reads via MiXCR and lists one record per CDR3 protein. The sample has about 150,000 distinct CDR3 sequences; just under 97% are singletons. Sequenced material: CD8+ T cells from PBMCs. These TCRs come from a human donor with multiple sclerosis.

The chain couples TRBV27 to TRBJ1-6; D might be TRBD1 (6 bases). The CDR3 consists of 14 residues. V gave up 4 bases and J gave up 5 bases, with 9 bases separating them. CDR1 MNHEY and CDR2 SMNVEV come from the germline V gene (reference sequence). The CDR3 nucleotides are TGTGCCAGCAGTTCGGCAGGGGATAATTCACCCCTCCACTTT. Amino acids: CASSSAGDNSPLHF.

The chain has TRBV7-2 and TRBJ2-1; 13 bases match TRBD2. The CDR3 runs 14 residues. In germline, CDR1 is SGHTA, CDR2 FQGNSA. Trimming took 9 bases from V and 5 from J; bases not matched to a gene: 4. CDR3 DNA sequence: TGTGCCAGAACTAGCGGGGGGGCCGACAATGAGCAGTTCTTC. Translating it yields CARTSGGADNEQFF.

The chain is built from TRBV25-1 and TRBJ2-6; D not resolved. The CDR3 runs 12 residues. Trimming left V 1 base short and J 8 bases short, with 3 bases between. Germline V CDR1 and CDR2: MGHDK, SYGVNS. The DNA for the CDR3 is TGTGCCAGCAGTGAATCCTCCAACGTCCTGACTTTC. Its protein is CASSESSNVLTF.

The chain is built from TRBV10-3 and TRBJ2-1, with 14 bases that match TRBD2. V shed 0 bases, J shed 4 bases, and the junction held 5 bases outside the gene matches. The CDR3 contains 18 residues. Germline lookup yields CDR1 ENHRY and CDR2 SYGVKD. In DNA form, the CDR3 reads TGTGCCATCAGTGAGTCGCGGACTAGCGGGGGGCCTTACAATGAGCAGTTCTTC. Protein: CAISESRTSGGPYNEQFF.

The genes are TRBV28 and TRBJ1-2; D uncertain. The CDR3 is 12 amino acids. Germline lookup yields CDR1 MDHEN and CDR2 SYDVKM. V lost 4 bases and J 4 bases, leaving 7 bases between the germline ends. Written as DNA, the CDR3 is TGTGCCAGCAGTTACAGCAGCTATGGCTACACCTTC. Protein product: CASSYSSYGYTF.

The chain links TRBV23-1 to TRBJ1-5; 8 bases map to TRBD1. TRBV23-1 is marked as an open reading frame, function uncertain. The CDR3 is 17 amino acids. V was clipped by 9 bases and J by 0 bases; unmatched bases: 13. DNA of the CDR3: TGCGCCAGAAAATTTCGGACAGGGACGAGTAGCAATCAGCCCCAGCATTTT. Protein product: CARKFRTGTSSNQPQHF.

The chain employs TRBV12-3 or TRBV12-4 and TRBJ2-6, with D uncertain. The CDR3 consists of 15 residues. V shed 5 bases and J shed 1 base, with 9 bases lying between them. The CDR3 protein is CASSPPSSGANVLTF. The DNA of the CDR3 is TGTGCCAGCAGTCCACCCAGTTCTGGGGCCAACGTCCTGACTTTC.

The chain links TRBV12-3 or TRBV12-4 to TRBJ2-6; D uncertain. This CDR3 spans 17 amino acids. V was shortened by 7 bases and J by 1 base, with 17 bases between the two germline ends. CDR3 sequence: CASTSAFFGSGANVLTF. CDR3 nucleotide sequence: TGTGCCAGCACCTCGGCATTCTTTGGGTCTGGGGCCAACGTCCTGACTTTC.

V and J are TRBV9 and TRBJ2-2; a weak D match, TRBD1 (6 bases). In germline, CDR1 is SGDLS, CDR2 YYNGEE. The CDR3 runs to 16 residues. Trimming left V 1 base short and J 3 bases short, with 13 bases between. CDR3 sequence (DNA): TGTGCCAGCAGCGTATTCAGGGGCGCTCACACCGGGGAGCTGTTTTTT. Protein product: CASSVFRGAHTGELFF.

CDR3 loop: CSVEDSAGMTDTQYF. Here the CDR3 DNA reads TGCAGCGTTGAAGATTCGGCAGGTATGACAGATACGCAGTATTTT. This sequence joins TRBV29-1 and TRBJ2-3; D call uncertain. In germline, CDR1 is SQVTM, CDR2 ANQGSEA. The CDR3 consists of 15 residues. The V end was cut by 0 bases, the J end by 3 bases, with 13 bases between.

The chain is built from TRBV12-3 or TRBV12-4 and TRBJ1-1; TRBD1 might be the D (6 bases). Trimming pared 5 bases from V and 9 bases from J, leaving 16 bases between. This CDR3 has 13 amino acids. The CDR3 region has the DNA TGTGCCAGCAGTCTAGGACAGCTCCTGAAAGCTTTCTTT. It yields the protein CASSLGQLLKAFF.

The CDR3 here is CSARDSDLGSYNEQFF. The CDR3 coding sequence is TGCAGTGCTAGAGATTCGGACTTGGGCTCCTACAATGAGCAGTTCTTC. The J gene is TRBJ2-1, the V gene TRBV20-1, with a possible D match to TRBD2 (5 bases). The CDR3 is 16 residues long. The germline V and J ends were trimmed by 0 bases and 0 bases, with 12 bases remaining between them. CDR1 and CDR2 from the germline V gene are DFQATT and SNEGSKA (reference sequence).

The rearrangement joins TRBV24-1 to TRBJ1-5, with 7 bases identical to TRBD1. V gave up 4 bases and J gave up 0 bases; unmatched junction bases: 5. CDR3 size: 16 residues. The germline gives CDR1 KGHDR, CDR2 SFDVKD. The CDR3 loop is CATSDSQGPSNQPQHF. The CDR3 DNA reads as TGTGCCACCAGTGACTCACAGGGGCCTAGCAATCAGCCCCAGCATTTT.

This chain joins TRBV2 and TRBJ2-7; 10 bases map to TRBD1. The germline V gene encodes CDR1 SNHLY and CDR2 FYNNEI. J was trimmed by 5 bases and V by 7 bases; bases with no gene match: 5. The CDR3 loop spans 13 amino acids. CDR3 sequence reads: CASNGQGGDEQYF. CDR3 in DNA: TGTGCCAGCAACGGACAGGGGGGCGACGAGCAGTACTTC.

This clonotype is a singleton in its sample. The rearrangement uses TRBV29-1 and TRBJ2-1; 8 bases agree with TRBD2. Losses at the gene ends were 0 bases for V and 0 bases for J; bases not matched to a gene: 10. The CDR3 has 18 residues. Germline CDR1 and CDR2: SQVTM and ANQGSEA. The CDR3 DNA sequence: TGCAGCGTTGAAGATCCCCAAGGGCGGGGGGCCTCCTACAATGAGCAGTTCTTC. Its protein product is CSVEDPQGRGASYNEQFF.

The J gene is TRBJ2-7, the V gene TRBV20-1; 12 nucleotides align to TRBD2. J lost 4 bases, V lost 4 bases, and 5 bases had no gene match. The germline CDR1 and CDR2 sequences are DFQATT and SNEGSKA (reference sequence). The CDR3 is 14 amino acids. The CDR3 loop reads CSAIPGLAGYEQYF. For the CDR3, the DNA is TGCAGTGCTATACCGGGACTAGCGGGTTACGAGCAGTACTTC.

Here the CDR3 DNA reads TGTGCCACCAGCAATTCAGAGAACGACGCCTACAATGAGCAGTTCTTC. It specifies CATSNSENDAYNEQFF. The chain links TRBV15 to TRBJ2-1; D remains unclear. The CDR3 is made up of 16 amino acids. Deletions cut 4 bases from V and 2 bases from J, with 15 bases between. The germline CDR1 and CDR2 sequences are LNHNV and YYDKDF (reference sequence).

This clonotype is a singleton in its sample. V usage is TRBV15 and J usage is TRBJ2-1, with D hard to call. V dropped 6 bases and J dropped 0 bases, with 9 bases sitting between them. The CDR3 totals 14 residues. Germline-derived CDR1 and CDR2 are LNHNV and YYDKDF (reference sequence). DNA for the CDR3: TGTGCCACCAGTGAGAGCAACTCCTACAATGAGCAGTTCTTC. Translation: CATSESNSYNEQFF.

The rearrangement uses TRBV7-8 and TRBJ2-7; D not resolved. Germline V gene lookup returns CDR1 SGHVS and CDR2 FQNEAQ. Trimming removed 2 bases from V and 1 base from J, with 6 bases in between. CDR3 size: 13 residues. The CDR3 bases are TGTGCCAGCAGCTTAATCCGATCCTACGAGCAGTACGTC. Translating it yields CASSLIRSYEQYV.

This rearrangement joins TRBV2 to TRBJ2-5; D call uncertain. This CDR3 has 11 residues. Germline lookup yields CDR1 SNHLY and CDR2 FYNNEI. V was shortened by 10 bases and J by 4 bases, with 10 bases between the two germline ends. The DNA for the CDR3 is TGTGCCACCCCTGGCGGAGAGACCCAGTACTTC. It translates to CATPGGETQYF.

The V gene is TRBV19, the J gene TRBJ1-1; the D is unclear. Trimming left V 5 bases short and J 5 bases short, with 6 bases between. The CDR3 has 11 amino acids. The germline V gene has CDR1 LNHDA and CDR2 SQIVND (reference sequence). CDR3 in DNA: TGTGCCAGTAGTCTATTGACTGAAGCTTTCTTT. Its translation: CASSLLTEAFF.

This chain links TRBV4-1 with TRBJ2-3; no definite D call. Germline V lookup: CDR1 MGHRA, CDR2 YSYEKL. V was clipped by 1 base and J by 6 bases, with 5 bases between them. The CDR3 length is 12 residues. The DNA of the CDR3 is TGCGCCAGCAGCCAAGTTGGGGATACGCAGTATTTT. As protein: CASSQVGDTQYF.

J is TRBJ1-1 and V is TRBV2; D not resolved. Germline V gene data show CDR1 as SNHLY and CDR2 as FYNNEI. This CDR3 has 13 amino acids. V was clipped by 6 bases and J by 0 bases, with 8 bases between them. CDR3 in amino acids: CASRDRLNTEAFF. Written as DNA, the CDR3 is TGTGCCAGCAGGGACCGATTGAACACTGAAGCTTTCTTT.

This clonotype has a single count. The V and J genes are TRBV6-1 and TRBJ2-3; D is possibly TRBD2 (6 bases). The length of the CDR3 is 16 residues. Germline CDR1 is MNHNS and CDR2 is SASEGT. V was shortened by 7 bases and J by 3 bases, with 20 bases between the two germline ends. CDR3 coding DNA: TGTGCCAGCAAGGTCGGAGGGAACATCGCAACAGATACGCAGTATTTT. Protein product: CASKVGGNIATDTQYF.